This TCR beta chain originates from a study of Ad26.COV2.S vaccination and SARS-CoV-2 variants. Study information: Recipients of Ad26.COV2.S got it intramuscularly, once or twice 56 days apart. General observations from the study: Vaccine and placebo groups showed comparable non-spike TCR breadth.

The CDR3 totals 15 residues. V gave up 3 bases and J gave up 5 bases; unmatched junction bases: 10. CDR1 is DFQATT and CDR2 is SNEGSKA in the germline V gene (reference sequence). Regarding treatment: roughly 20 received Ad26.COV2.S at low or high dose, single or two shots; 5 received placebo; per-sample allocation not given. On day 63 after the first injection, vaccine and placebo recipients gave samples. Of note for this clone: Its target is not known.

Some clones are missing from TCRdb's copy, which holds only in-frame ones; the method was immunoSEQ multiplex PCR. The table lists roughly 380,000 clones, 85% of them singletons. Specimen: peripheral blood, collected in a trial of Ad26.COV2.S vaccine versus placebo. This receptor was identified in a person aged 18-60 years who received the Ad26.COV2.S COVID-19 vaccine or a placebo. J is TRBJ2-7 and V is TRBV20-1; 10 bases match TRBD2. The chain's CDR3 is CSASNSGRALNEQYF. The CDR3 DNA follows: TGCAGTGCTAGTAACAGCGGGAGGGCCCTTAACGAGCAGTACTTC.